The clone carrying this T cell receptor beta chain appeared a few times. Its antigen is undetermined. Time point denoted: newly diagnosed GD, antithyroid drugs for less than 3 months. Following extraction of RNA from PBMCs, that RNA was used to make the TCR library. This record comes from a study of regulatory T cells in long-lasting Graves disease. Trimming left V 2 bases short and J 8 bases short, with 11 bases between. The length of the CDR3 is 13 residues. The germline V gene encodes CDR1 WNHNN and CDR2 SYGVQD (reference sequence). Arm-PCR of CDR3 regions with iRepertoire HTBI primers generated TCR beta libraries. TCRdb re-called the multiplex PCR reads with MiXCR, one entry per CDR3 protein. The data show under 300,000 distinct CDR3 sequences, around 19% seen once. Findings and limits, study-wide: Favoring TRBV28, TRBJ1-2 and TRBJ2-5 was a feature seen in persistent disease.

The receptor was isolated from a female donor with Graves disease. Source: peripheral blood mononuclear cells (PBMCs), taken at new diagnosis, from a patient treated with antithyroid drugs. The gene calls are TRBV10-1 and TRBJ2-3; D possibly corresponds to TRBD2 (6 bases). This chain's CDR3 is CASSEQTSSTQYF. The CDR3 DNA follows: TGCGCCAGCAGTGAGCAGACTAGTAGTACGCAGTATTTT.